These T cell receptor beta chains were read from a single sample in a study of blood T cell repertoires in COVID-19. TCRdb's copy holds only in-frame clones and misses some; the assay was immunoSEQ multiplex PCR. The sample includes about 160,000 clones, around 85% of them seen just once. The sequenced sample consisted of peripheral blood. The receptors shown here come from a woman aged 70 to 79 with acute or convalescent COVID-19. The CDR3 runs from the conserved cysteine through the conserved F or W. Each record gives: V gene, CDR3 length, J gene, CDR3 protein.

TRBV3-1/TRBV3-2	14	TRBJ2-5	CASSQNGGEETQYF
TRBV7-2	16	TRBJ2-7	CASSLALRGASYEQYF
TRBV27	15	TRBJ1-4	CASSGDQGAREKLFF
TRBV10-3	14	TRBJ2-5	CAIRSTGNQETQYF
TRBV5-4	14	TRBJ1-2	CASSLGTRVAGYTF
TRBV10-3	14	TRBJ1-1	CAISEHQGITEAFF
TRBV7-9	13	TRBJ2-7	CASSFSGGYEQYF
TRBV9	15	TRBJ2-6	CASSQQGAGANVLTF
TRBV5-1	15	TRBJ2-5	CASSLGTGRMETQYF
TRBV12-3/TRBV12-4	13	TRBJ1-2	CTSSLDKNYGYTF
TRBV2	14	TRBJ1-5	CASSGEGGNQPQHF
TRBV7-2	13	TRBJ1-1	CASSLGQGSEAFF
TRBV3-1/TRBV3-2	13	TRBJ1-1	CASSRGINTEAFF
TRBV4-3	17	TRBJ2-7	CASSQVVTAGVPYEQYF
TRBV4-3	19	TRBJ2-1	CASSQDFSELAGGHNEQFF
TRBV4-3	15	TRBJ1-2	CASSSRTGVNYGYTF
TRBV5-1	19	TRBJ1-4	CASSNPPGQGGLTNEKLFF
TRBV4-3	15	TRBJ2-3	CASSTSGGGTDTQYF
TRBV7-2	14	TRBJ2-3	CASSLYSGGASQYF
TRBV5-1	13	TRBJ1-1	CASSLALGGSAFF
TRBV28	21	TRBJ2-2	CASTLAPGLGLTGEISGELFF
TRBV18	14	TRBJ1-1	CASSPTQGYTEAFF
TRBV5-5	18	TRBJ1-4	CASSVPLVGGTTNEKLFF
TRBV7-2	16	TRBJ2-1	CASSLAGRGRNNEQFF
TRBV5-4	16	TRBJ2-1	CASNMLRESSYNEQFF
TRBV10-3	15	TRBJ2-7	CAITRGTGVSYEQYF
TRBV19	14	TRBJ1-6	CASSTGTANSPLHF
TRBV7-2	16	TRBJ1-5	CASSSRQGAKGQPQHF
TRBV10-2	20	TRBJ1-6	CASSELRDRDTGWYNSPLHF
TRBV7-6	13	TRBJ2-7	CASSLEGAREQYF